This T cell receptor (beta chain) was captured by sequencing in a study of blood T cell repertoires in COVID-19. Study information: Italy, Spain and the United States were the sources of the convalescent and acute COVID-19 samples. Sources were T cells, B-cell-depleted T cells, or PBMCs; the material itself was cDNA or gDNA.

Germline V gene lookup returns CDR1 MNHEY and CDR2 SVGAGI. With 4 bases removed from V and 9 bases from J, the gap between germline ends came to 16 bases. The length of the CDR3 is 13 residues. Source study methods: Amplified reference gene primers provided the basis for estimating nucleated cell counts. Repertoires were generated with immunoSEQ multiplex PCR, while TCRdb's copy carries only in-frame clones and drops some. V and J calls and clone size are those listed in that table; D and trimming were worked out from the DNA. The data contain about 220,000 clones, more than 70% of them singletons. This clonotype originated in a woman at least 80 years old with acute or convalescent COVID-19. The genes are TRBV6-5 and TRBJ2-7, with D possibly being TRBD2 (5 bases). The sample comprised peripheral blood. CDR3 residues: CASSLPGSKGQYF. CDR3 coding DNA: TGTGCCAGCAGTTTGCCGGGGTCCAAAGGGCAGTACTTC.